These 19 T cell receptor beta chains were sequenced from one sample in a study of T cells in localized non-small cell lung cancer (dated by TCRdb to the early 2020s). Receptor amplification or capture employed the immunoSEQ multiplex PCR assay. TCRdb limited this immuneACCESS table to in-frame rearrangements with V and J called. A share of clones is missing; checked studies link under half to unresolved V genes, and the rest is unexplained. The sample records about a thousand clones, 27% of which are singletons. The ten largest clones represent 30% to 40% of the sample. Specimen: normal lung tissue next to the tumor, collected before any cancer treatment. The receptors were sampled from a woman between 35 and 70 years old with stage III lung adenocarcinoma.

This clone was counted between two and nine times. The chain uses TRBV6-8 and TRBJ2-4; D ambiguous. This CDR3 is 12 amino acids long. V was clipped by 5 bases and J by 8 bases, with 10 bases between them. Germline V gene sequence: CDR1 MNHGY, CDR2 SAAAGT. CDR3 sequence reads: CASSHGEDIQYF. The CDR3 coding sequence is TGTGCCAGCAGTCATGGAGAGGACATTCAGTACTTC.

This chain uses TRBV14 with TRBJ2-5; no clear D gene. Trimming shortened V by 2 bases and J by 5 bases, and 12 bases separated the two germline ends. The CDR3 has 14 residues. CDR1 and CDR2 from the germline V gene are SGHDN and FVKESK. The CDR3 loop is CASSQPSDGETQYF. The CDR3, as DNA: TGTGCCAGCAGCCAACCTTCGGACGGGGAGACCCAGTACTTC.

This clone showed up just a few times. The chain employs TRBV18 and TRBJ1-1, with D maybe TRBD1 (5 bases). The V gene's germline CDR1 is KGHSH and CDR2 LQKENI. V lost 4 bases and J lost 4, with 10 bases in between. CDR3 length: 13 residues. This chain's CDR3 is CASSQGSVTEAFF. The CDR3 DNA is TGTGCCAGCTCACAGGGGTCCGTCACTGAAGCTTTCTTT.

This sequence joins TRBV10-2 and TRBJ2-7, with 7 nucleotides matching TRBD2. The CDR3 contains 16 residues. The V and J ends lost 7 bases and 2 bases, in that order; junction bases with no gene match: 14. CDR1 is WSHSY and CDR2 is SAAADI in the germline V gene. CDR3 DNA: TGCGCCAGCACTAAAAGCGGCCTAGCGGATACCTACGAGCAGTACTTC. This sequence encodes CASTKSGLADTYEQYF.

This chain uses TRBV11-3 with TRBJ2-1; the D gene is possibly TRBD2 (6 bases). Trimming removed 3 bases from V and 3 bases from J, with 12 bases in between. This CDR3 region has 15 residues. Germline V CDR1 and CDR2: SGHNT, YENEEA. The CDR3 nucleotides read TGTGCCAGCAGCTTGGATCGGCGGGACTACAATGAGCAGTTCTTC. Translation gives CASSLDRRDYNEQFF.

This clone occurred a few times. The chain carries TRBV11-3 and TRBJ2-7; 14 positions match TRBD2. CDR3 length equals 17 residues. The germline V gene encodes CDR1 SGHNT and CDR2 YENEEA. V trimming: 1 base; J trimming: 7 bases; junction bases outside the gene matches: 9. The CDR3 loop is CASSLGLAGGILGEQYF. The CDR3 DNA is TGTGCCAGCAGCTTAGGACTAGCGGGAGGGATTTTGGGGGAGCAGTACTTC.

J is TRBJ1-2 and V is TRBV18; possible D gene TRBD1, 6 bases. Trimming stripped 1 base from V and 5 bases from J, with 11 bases between. The CDR3 spans 14 residues. CDR1 KGHSH and CDR2 LQKENI come from the germline V gene. The CDR3 region is CASSPQGESYGYTF. CDR3 sequence (DNA): TGTGCCAGCTCACCACAGGGGGAATCTTATGGCTACACCTTC. The full variable domain, in which reference TRBV18 and TRBJ1-2 provide the parts outside the CDR3, is NAGVMQNPRHLVRRRGQEARLRCSPMKGHSHVYWYRQLPEEGLKFMVYLQKENIIDESGMPKERFSAEFPKEGPSILRIQQVVRGDSAAYFCASSPQGESYGYTFGSGTRLTVV.

Sample share makes this clone large. This CDR3 is CATSPLYTEAFF. The CDR3 DNA reads TGTGCCACGAGCCCTTTGTACACTGAAGCTTTCTTT. The chain joins TRBV6-8 to TRBJ1-1; no reliable D call. Trimming stripped 10 bases from V and 3 bases from J, with 12 bases between. This CDR3 comprises 12 residues. Germline V gene data show CDR1 as MNHGY and CDR2 as SAAAGT.

The CDR3 loop is CASNRGRYTGELFF. The CDR3, as DNA: TGTGCCAGCAACCGAGGGCGGTACACCGGGGAGCTGTTTTTT. This chain connects TRBV7-5 to TRBJ2-2; no DNA check was done on the table's D call, TRBD2. TRBV7-5 is described as a pseudogene. There are 14 residues in the CDR3.

This chain uses TRBV28 with TRBJ1-4, with a tentative D call TRBD1 (6 bases). V lost 1 base, J lost 8 bases, and 14 bases lay in between. The CDR3 extends over 15 amino acids. The germline V gene has CDR1 MDHEN and CDR2 SYDVKM. The CDR3 DNA sequence: TGTGCCAGCAGTTTATCCAGGGACATCTTCGAAAAACTGTTTTTT. Translation gives CASSLSRDIFEKLFF.

The rearrangement links TRBV11-3 to TRBJ2-5; 7 positions agree with TRBD2. Germline CDR1 and CDR2: SGHNT and YENEEA. CDR3 length equals 16 residues. After removal of 4 bases from V and 5 bases from J, the junction contained 13 bases not matched to a gene. The CDR3: CASSSRREGTVETQYF. The CDR3 nucleotides read TGTGCCAGCAGCTCCCGAAGGGAGGGTACGGTGGAGACCCAGTACTTC.

V and J are TRBV6-8 and TRBJ2-7, with a tentative D call TRBD1 (6 bases). Trimming took 6 bases from V and 3 from J, leaving 12 bases between them. The CDR3 contains 13 residues. Germline lookup yields CDR1 MNHGY and CDR2 SAAAGT. CDR3 nucleotides: TGTGCCAGCAGCACAGGGTCCCTCTACGAGCAGTACTTC. Translating it yields CASSTGSLYEQYF.

J is TRBJ1-3 and V is TRBV14; maybe TRBD1 (6 bases). The CDR3 spans 16 residues. V gave up 1 base and J gave up 4 bases, with 14 bases separating them. The germline V gene encodes CDR1 SGHDN and CDR2 FVKESK. The CDR3 protein is CASSQGRGAGGNTIYF. CDR3 DNA sequence: TGTGCCAGCAGCCAAGGGCGGGGGGCTGGAGGAAACACCATATATTTT.

This clone has more than one count but fewer than ten. The V call is TRBV11-3, the J call TRBJ2-3; D is perhaps TRBD1 or TRBD2 (5 bases each). Germline values: CDR1 SGHNT, CDR2 YENEEA. The CDR3 covers 14 residues. V was pared by 3 bases and J by 8 bases, with 15 bases between. The CDR3 sequence: CASSFRQGGGTQYF. CDR3 coding DNA: TGTGCCAGCAGCTTTCGCCAGGGTGGGGGTACGCAGTATTTT.

This chain's CDR3 is CAWSRADYEQYF. The CDR3 DNA reads as TGTGCCTGGAGTAGGGCAGACTACGAGCAGTACTTC. The chain has TRBV30 and TRBJ2-7; D call uncertain. Trimming took off 2 bases at V and 3 bases at J, with 8 bases between the two ends. The germline V gene encodes CDR1 GTSNPN and CDR2 SVGIG (reference sequence). CDR3 length equals 12 residues.

The chain employs TRBV19 and TRBJ1-5; unclear D gene. CDR3 length: 14 amino acids. The germline V gene encodes CDR1 LNHDA and CDR2 SQIVND (reference sequence). With 6 bases removed from V and 2 bases from J, the gap between germline ends came to 11 bases. The CDR3 loop reads CASSFPEGNQPQHF. CDR3 DNA sequence: TGTGCCAGTAGCTTCCCTGAGGGCAATCAGCCCCAGCATTTT.

The chain recombines TRBV18 with TRBJ2-3, with D uncertain. Germline assignment: CDR1 KGHSH and CDR2 LQKENI. V dropped 2 bases and J dropped 2 bases, with 14 bases sitting between them. The CDR3 has 16 residues. This chain's CDR3 is CASSPITGLFTDTQYF. For the CDR3, the DNA is TGTGCCAGCTCACCAATCACCGGGCTCTTCACAGATACGCAGTATTTT.

The V gene is TRBV11-3, the J gene TRBJ1-2, with no clear D. The germline V and J ends were trimmed by 2 bases and 4 bases, with 11 bases remaining between them. The germline V gene has CDR1 SGHNT and CDR2 YENEEA. This CDR3 has 14 amino acids. This chain's CDR3 is CASSLIGTAYGYTF. The DNA for the CDR3 is TGTGCCAGCAGCTTAATTGGCACCGCCTATGGCTACACCTTC. The full variable domain, in which reference TRBV11-3 and TRBJ1-2 provide the parts outside the CDR3, is EAGVVQSPRYKIIEKKQPVAFWCNPISGHNTLYWYLQNLGQGPELLIRYENEEAVDDSQLPKDRFSAERLKGVDSTLKIQPAELGDSAVYLCASSLIGTAYGYTFGSGTRLTVV.

The rearrangement links TRBV6-8 to TRBJ2-4; TRBD2 agrees at 10 bases. The trim removed 0 bases at V and 0 bases at J, leaving 14 bases unmatched. The CDR3 contains 21 residues. CDR1 is MNHGY and CDR2 is SAAAGT in the germline V gene. This chain's CDR3 is CASSYSLKGWSGGVAKNIQYF. In nucleotides, the CDR3 is TGTGCCAGCAGTTACTCGCTAAAGGGGTGGAGCGGGGGGGTAGCCAAAAACATTCAGTACTTC.